The source of this T cell receptor (beta chain) is a study of T cells in Graves' hyperthyroidism and ophthalmopathy. The V gene's germline CDR1 is SGHVS and CDR2 FNYEAQ. With V trimmed by 5 bases and J by 3 bases, 10 bases remained unmatched. The CDR3 length is 17 residues. The table lists this clonotype with a few counts. What it binds is not known. Based on clinical symptoms, serum thyroxine and TRAb, thyroid ultrasound and orbital computed tomography, diagnoses were reached. General study points: Blood samples included most of the expanded thyroid clonotypes exceeding 0.001.

Amplified TCR beta CDR3 regions derived from RNA transcripts. TCR CDR3 regions were first amplified by RT-PCR with HTBI primers. TCRdb ran MiXCR on the multiplex PCR reads and lists one entry per CDR3 protein. The repertoire holds some 490,000 distinct CDR3 sequences, with around a fifth as singletons. The J gene is TRBJ2-5, the V gene TRBV7-6; 12 nucleotides agree with TRBD2. Sequences were obtained from blood. This TCR derives from a woman in her seventies with Graves' ophthalmopathy. CDR3: CASSPRRRLAGEETQYF. The CDR3 DNA reads TGTGCCAGCAGCCCCCGCCGCCGACTAGCGGGAGAAGAGACCCAGTACTTC. The variable domain in full, completed from reference TRBV7-6 and TRBJ2-5, reads GAGVSQSPRYKVTKRGQDVALRCDPISGHVSLYWYRQALGQGPEFLTYFNYEAQQDKSGLPNDRFSAERPEGSISTLTIQRTEQRDSAMYRCASSPRRRLAGEETQYFGPGTRLLVL.